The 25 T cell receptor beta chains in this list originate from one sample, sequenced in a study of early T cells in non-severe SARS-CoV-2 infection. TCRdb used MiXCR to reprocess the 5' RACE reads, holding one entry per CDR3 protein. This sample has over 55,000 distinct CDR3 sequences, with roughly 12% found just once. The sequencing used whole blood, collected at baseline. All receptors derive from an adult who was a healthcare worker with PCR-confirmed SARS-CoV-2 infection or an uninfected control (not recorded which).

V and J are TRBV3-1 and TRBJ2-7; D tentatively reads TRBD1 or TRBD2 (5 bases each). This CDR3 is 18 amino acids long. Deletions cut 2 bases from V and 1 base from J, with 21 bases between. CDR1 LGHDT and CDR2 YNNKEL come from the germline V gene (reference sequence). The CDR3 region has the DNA TGTGCCAGCAGCCAAAAATCCGGGACCCGACTTTATTCCTACGAGCAGTACTTC. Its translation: CASSQKSGTRLYSYEQYF.

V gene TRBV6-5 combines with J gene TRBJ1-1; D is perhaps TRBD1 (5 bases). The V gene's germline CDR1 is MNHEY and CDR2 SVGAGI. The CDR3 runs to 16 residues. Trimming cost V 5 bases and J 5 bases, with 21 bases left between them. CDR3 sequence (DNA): TGTGCCAGCAGTCGCGGGACGAAACCCCAGGGAACTGAAGCTTTCTTT. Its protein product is CASSRGTKPQGTEAFF.

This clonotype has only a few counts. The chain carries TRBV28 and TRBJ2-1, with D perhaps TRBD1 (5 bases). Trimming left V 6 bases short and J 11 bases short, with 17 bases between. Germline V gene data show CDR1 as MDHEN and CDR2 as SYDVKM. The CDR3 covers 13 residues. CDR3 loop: CASSLSRQSKQFF. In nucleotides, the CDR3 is TGTGCCAGCAGCCTATCCAGACAGAGCAAGCAGTTCTTC.

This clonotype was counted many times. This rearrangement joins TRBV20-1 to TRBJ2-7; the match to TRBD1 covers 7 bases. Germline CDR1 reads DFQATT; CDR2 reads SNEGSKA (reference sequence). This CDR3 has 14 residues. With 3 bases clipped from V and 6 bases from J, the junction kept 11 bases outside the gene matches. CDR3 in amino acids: CSASNRGRLSEQYF. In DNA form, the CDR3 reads TGCAGTGCTAGTAACAGGGGCCGCCTAAGCGAGCAGTACTTC.

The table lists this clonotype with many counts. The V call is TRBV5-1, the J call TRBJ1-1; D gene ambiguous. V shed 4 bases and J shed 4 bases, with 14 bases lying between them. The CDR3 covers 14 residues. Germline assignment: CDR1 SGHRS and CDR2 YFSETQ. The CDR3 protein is CASSPRTLGTEAFF. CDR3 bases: TGCGCCAGCAGCCCCAGGACCCTTGGCACTGAAGCTTTCTTT.

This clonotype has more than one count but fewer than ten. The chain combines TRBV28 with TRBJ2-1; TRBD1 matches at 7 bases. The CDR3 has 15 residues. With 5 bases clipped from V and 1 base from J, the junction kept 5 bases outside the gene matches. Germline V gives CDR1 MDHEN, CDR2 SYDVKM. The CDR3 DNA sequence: TGTGCCAGCAGTCCCGGGACAGCTTCCTACAATGAGCAGTTCTTC. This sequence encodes CASSPGTASYNEQFF.

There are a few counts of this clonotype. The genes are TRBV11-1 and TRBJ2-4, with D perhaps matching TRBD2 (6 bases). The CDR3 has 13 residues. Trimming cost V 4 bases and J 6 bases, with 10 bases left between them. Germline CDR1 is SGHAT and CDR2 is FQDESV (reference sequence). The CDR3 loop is CASSSLGGNIQYF. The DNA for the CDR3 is TGTGCCAGCAGCTCGCTGGGGGGAAACATTCAGTACTTC.

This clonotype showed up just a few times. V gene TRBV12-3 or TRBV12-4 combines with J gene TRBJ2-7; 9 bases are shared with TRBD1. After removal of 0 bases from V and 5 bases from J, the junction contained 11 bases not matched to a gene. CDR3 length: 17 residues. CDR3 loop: CASSLAYLQGAGDEQYF. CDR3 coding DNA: TGTGCCAGCAGTTTAGCATACCTACAGGGGGCTGGCGACGAGCAGTACTTC.

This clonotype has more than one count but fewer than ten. This CDR3 reads CASSPMTGGPYEQYF. CDR3 bases: TGCGCCAGCAGCCCGATGACGGGGGGGCCCTACGAGCAGTACTTC. The J gene is TRBJ2-7, the V gene TRBV4-3, with TRBD2 identical over 8 bases. V dropped 4 bases and J dropped 2; count of bases not matched to a gene: 7. The CDR3 has 15 amino acids. CDR1 and CDR2 (germline): LGHNA, YSLEER.

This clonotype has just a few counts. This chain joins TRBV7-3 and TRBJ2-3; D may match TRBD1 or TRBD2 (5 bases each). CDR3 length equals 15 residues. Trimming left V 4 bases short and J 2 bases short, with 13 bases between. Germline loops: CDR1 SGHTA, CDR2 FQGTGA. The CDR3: CASSSTGTYTDTQYF. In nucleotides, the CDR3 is TGTGCCAGCAGCTCGACCGGGACCTACACAGATACGCAGTATTTT.

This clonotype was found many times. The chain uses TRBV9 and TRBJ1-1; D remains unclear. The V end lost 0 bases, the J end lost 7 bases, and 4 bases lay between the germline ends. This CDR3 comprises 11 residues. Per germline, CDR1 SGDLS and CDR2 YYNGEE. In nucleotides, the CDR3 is TGTGCCAGCAGCGTAGTTGTTGAAGCTTTCTTT. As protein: CASSVVVEAFF. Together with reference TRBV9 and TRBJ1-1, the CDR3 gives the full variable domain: DSGVTQTPKHLITATGQRVTLRCSPRSGDLSVYWYQQSLDQGLQFLIQYYNGEERAKGNILERFSAQQFPDLHSELNLSSLELGDSALYFCASSVVVEAFFGQGTRLTVV.

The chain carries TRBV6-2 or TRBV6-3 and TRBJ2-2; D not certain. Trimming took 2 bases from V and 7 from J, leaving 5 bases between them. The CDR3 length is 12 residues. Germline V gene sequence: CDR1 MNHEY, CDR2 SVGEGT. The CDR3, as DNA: TGTGCCAGCAGTTACGATGTCGGGGAGCTGTTTTTT. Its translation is CASSYDVGELFF.

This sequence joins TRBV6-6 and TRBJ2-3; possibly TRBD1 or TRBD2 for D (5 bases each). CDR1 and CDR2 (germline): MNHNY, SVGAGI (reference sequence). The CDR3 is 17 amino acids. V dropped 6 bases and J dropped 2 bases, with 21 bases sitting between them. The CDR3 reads CASSPRPGTVFTDTQYF. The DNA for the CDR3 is TGTGCCAGCAGCCCCCGCCCCGGGACGGTTTTCACAGATACGCAGTATTTT.

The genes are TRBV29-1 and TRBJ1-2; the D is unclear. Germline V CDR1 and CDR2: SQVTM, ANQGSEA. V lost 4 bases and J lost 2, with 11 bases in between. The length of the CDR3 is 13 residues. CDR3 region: CSVVTGINYGYTF. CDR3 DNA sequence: TGCAGCGTTGTCACGGGGATCAACTATGGCTACACCTTC.

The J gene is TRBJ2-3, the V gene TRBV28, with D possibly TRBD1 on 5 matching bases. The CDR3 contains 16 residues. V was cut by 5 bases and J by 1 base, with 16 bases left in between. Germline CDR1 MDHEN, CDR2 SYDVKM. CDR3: CASSQLRAWGTDTQYF. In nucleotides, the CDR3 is TGTGCCAGCAGTCAACTCAGGGCCTGGGGCACAGATACGCAGTATTTT.

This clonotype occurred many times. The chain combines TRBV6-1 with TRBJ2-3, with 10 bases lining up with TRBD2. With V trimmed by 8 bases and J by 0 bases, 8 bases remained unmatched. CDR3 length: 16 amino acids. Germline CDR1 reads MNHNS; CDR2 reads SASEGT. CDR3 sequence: CASGAGLAQSTDTQYF. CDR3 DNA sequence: TGTGCCAGCGGGGCGGGACTAGCGCAAAGCACAGATACGCAGTATTTT.

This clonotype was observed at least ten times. The CDR3 DNA reads TGCAGCTTCAAACGGGGGTCCAATGAGCAGTTCTTC. Translation: CSFKRGSNEQFF. The rearrangement uses TRBV29-1 and TRBJ2-1; possible D gene TRBD2, 6 bases. Trimming stripped 8 bases from V and 6 bases from J, with 14 bases between. Germline CDR1 and CDR2: SQVTM and ANQGSEA. The CDR3 is 12 residues long.

The CDR3 region is CASSHGRQEVGGELFF. CDR3 sequence (DNA): TGTGCCAGCAGCCATGGGCGACAGGAGGTAGGCGGGGAGCTGTTTTTT. The chain links TRBV3-1 to TRBJ2-2; tentatively, D is TRBD1 (6 bases). Trimming cost V 3 bases and J 7 bases, with 18 bases left between them. This CDR3 is 16 amino acids long. Per the germline V gene, CDR1 is LGHDT and CDR2 is YNNKEL (reference sequence).

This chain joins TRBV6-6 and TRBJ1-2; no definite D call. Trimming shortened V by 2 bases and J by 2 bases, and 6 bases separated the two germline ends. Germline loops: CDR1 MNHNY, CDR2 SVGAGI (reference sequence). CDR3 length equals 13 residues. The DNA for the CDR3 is TGTGCCAGCAGTTACGACACCAACTATGGCTACACCTTC. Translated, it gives CASSYDTNYGYTF.

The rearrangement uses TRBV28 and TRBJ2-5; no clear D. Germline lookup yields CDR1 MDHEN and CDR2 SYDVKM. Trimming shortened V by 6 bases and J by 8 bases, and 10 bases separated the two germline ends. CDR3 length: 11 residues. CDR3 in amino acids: CASSLSLTQYF. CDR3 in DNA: TGTGCCAGCAGCCTGTCTCTCACCCAGTACTTC.

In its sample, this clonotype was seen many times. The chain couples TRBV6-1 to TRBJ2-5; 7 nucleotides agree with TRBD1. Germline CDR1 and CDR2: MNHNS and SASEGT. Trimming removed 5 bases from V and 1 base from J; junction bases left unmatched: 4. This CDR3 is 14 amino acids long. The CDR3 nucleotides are TGTGCCAGCAGTTCGACAGGGCCCCAAGAGACCCAGTACTTC. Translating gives CASSSTGPQETQYF.

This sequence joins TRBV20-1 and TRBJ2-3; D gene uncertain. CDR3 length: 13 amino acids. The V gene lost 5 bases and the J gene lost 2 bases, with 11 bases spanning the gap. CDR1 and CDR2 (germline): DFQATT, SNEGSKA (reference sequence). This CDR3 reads CSAYGLFTDTQYF. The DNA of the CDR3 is TGCAGTGCTTACGGTCTCTTCACAGATACGCAGTATTTT.

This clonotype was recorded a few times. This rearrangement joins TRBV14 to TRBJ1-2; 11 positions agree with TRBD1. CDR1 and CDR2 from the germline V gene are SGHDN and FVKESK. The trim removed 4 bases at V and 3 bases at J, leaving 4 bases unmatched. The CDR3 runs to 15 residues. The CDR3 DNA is TGTGCCAGCAGCCGCAGGACAGGGGGCGACTATGGCTACACCTTC. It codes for CASSRRTGGDYGYTF.

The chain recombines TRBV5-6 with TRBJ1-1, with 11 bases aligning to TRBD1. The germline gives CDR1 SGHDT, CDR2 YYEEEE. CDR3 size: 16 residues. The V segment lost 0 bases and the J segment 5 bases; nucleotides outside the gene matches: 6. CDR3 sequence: CASSLGTGGVWTEAFF. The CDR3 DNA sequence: TGTGCCAGCAGCTTGGGGACAGGGGGCGTGTGGACTGAAGCTTTCTTT.

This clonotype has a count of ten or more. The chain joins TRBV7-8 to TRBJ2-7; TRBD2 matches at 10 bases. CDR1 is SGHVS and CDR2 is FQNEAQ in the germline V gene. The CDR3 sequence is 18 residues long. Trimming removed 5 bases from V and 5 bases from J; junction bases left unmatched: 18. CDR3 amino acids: CASSRPSSGGLTRDEQYF. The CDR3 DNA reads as TGTGCCAGCAGCCGACCTTCTAGCGGGGGCTTAACGCGGGACGAGCAGTACTTC.